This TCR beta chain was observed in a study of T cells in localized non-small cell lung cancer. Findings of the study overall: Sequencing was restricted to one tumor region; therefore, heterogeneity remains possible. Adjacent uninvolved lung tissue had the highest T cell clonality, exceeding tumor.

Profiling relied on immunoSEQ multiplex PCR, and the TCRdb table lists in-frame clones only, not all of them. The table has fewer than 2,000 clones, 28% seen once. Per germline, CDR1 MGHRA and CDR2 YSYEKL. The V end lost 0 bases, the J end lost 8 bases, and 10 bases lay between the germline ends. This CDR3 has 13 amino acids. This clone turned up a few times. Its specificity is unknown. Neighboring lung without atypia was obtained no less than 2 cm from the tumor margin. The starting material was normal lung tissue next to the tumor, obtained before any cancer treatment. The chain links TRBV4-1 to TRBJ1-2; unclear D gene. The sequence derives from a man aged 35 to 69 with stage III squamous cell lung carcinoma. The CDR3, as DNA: TGCGCCAGCAGCCAAGAAGAGGGTCACGGCTACACCTTC. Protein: CASSQEEGHGYTF.